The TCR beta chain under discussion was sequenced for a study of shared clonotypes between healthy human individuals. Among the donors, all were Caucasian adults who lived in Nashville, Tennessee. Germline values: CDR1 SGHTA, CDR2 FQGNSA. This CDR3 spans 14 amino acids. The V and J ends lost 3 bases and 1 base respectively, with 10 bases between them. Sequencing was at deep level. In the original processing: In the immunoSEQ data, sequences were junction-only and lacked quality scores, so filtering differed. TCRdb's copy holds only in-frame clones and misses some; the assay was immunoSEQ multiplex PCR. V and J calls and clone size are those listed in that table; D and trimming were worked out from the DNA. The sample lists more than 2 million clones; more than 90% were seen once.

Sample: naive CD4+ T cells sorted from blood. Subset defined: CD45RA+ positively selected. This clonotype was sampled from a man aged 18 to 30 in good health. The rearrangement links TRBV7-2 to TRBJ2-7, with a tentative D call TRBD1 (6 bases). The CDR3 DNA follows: TGTGCCAGCAGCTTCGACAGGTCATCCTACGAGCAGTACTTC. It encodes CASSFDRSSYEQYF.